Described below is a single T cell receptor beta chain sequence and its context. Authors' methods: Estimates of nucleated cell counts were drawn from the amplification of reference gene primers. Data came from immunoSEQ multiplex PCR; TCRdb stores just in-frame clones and leaves some out. V and J calls and clone size are given by that table; D and trimming were obtained from the DNA. In the table there are about 99,000 clones, 70% to 85% of which are singletons. This specimen belongs to a study of blood T cell repertoires in COVID-19. Overall study: The United States, Italy and Spain supplied acute and convalescent COVID-19 samples. PBMCs, B-cell-depleted T cells, or T cells provided the cDNA or gDNA that made up the material.

Sample: peripheral blood. The receptor's source is a woman of 80 years or more with active or convalescent COVID-19.

The DNA of the CDR3 is TGTGCCAGCAGTTTTAAGGGACTCCAGCATTTT. Residues: CASSFKGLQHF. The J gene is TRBJ1-5, the V gene TRBV12-3 or TRBV12-4; possible D gene TRBD1, 5 bases. The CDR3 contains 11 residues. The ends were cut back, 3 bases at V and 12 bases at J, with 9 bases in the middle.